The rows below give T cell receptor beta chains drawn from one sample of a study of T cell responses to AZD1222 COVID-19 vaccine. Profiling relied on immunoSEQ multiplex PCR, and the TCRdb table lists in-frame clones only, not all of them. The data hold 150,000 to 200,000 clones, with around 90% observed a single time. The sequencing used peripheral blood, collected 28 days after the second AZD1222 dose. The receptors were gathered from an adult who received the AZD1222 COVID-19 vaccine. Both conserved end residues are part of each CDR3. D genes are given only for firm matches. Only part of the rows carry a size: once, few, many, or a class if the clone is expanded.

CASSMYSNQPQHF,TGTGCCAGCAGCATGTATAGCAATCAGCCCCAGCATTTT,TRBV7-2,-,-,TRBJ1-5
CASSFAPGTGVGYTF,TGTGCCAGCAGTTTCGCCCCGGGGACAGGGGTAGGCTACACCTTC,TRBV27,TRBD1,-,TRBJ1-2
CASKGGRVGTQYF,TGTGCCAGTAAGGGAGGGAGGGTTGGTACGCAGTATTTT,TRBV19,TRBD2,-,TRBJ2-3
CASSPDAGVEPQHF,TGTGCCAGCAGTCCCGACGCGGGGGTAGAGCCCCAGCATTTT,TRBV28,-,-,TRBJ1-5
CASSPPHRGTQYF,TGTGCCAGCAGTCCCCCCCATCGGGGGACCCAGTACTTC,TRBV6-5,-,-,TRBJ2-5
CASSLTSGGNTIYF,TGCGCCAGCAGCTTGACGTCAGGAGGAAACACCATATATTTT,TRBV5-1,-,few,TRBJ1-3
CASSQDRLAGQRYF,TGCGCCAGCAGCCAAGACCGGCTAGCGGGACAACGGTATTTT,TRBV4-3,TRBD2,once,TRBJ2-3
CASSLELGTTPLHF,TGCGCCAGCAGCTTGGAGTTGGGTACAACACCCCTCCACTTT,TRBV5-1,-,-,TRBJ1-6
CASSLYRDYQPQHF,TGTGCCAGCAGCTTGTATAGGGATTATCAGCCCCAGCATTTT,TRBV5-5,-,-,TRBJ1-5
CASSLMTSEGADTQYF,TGTGCCAGCAGCTTAATGACTAGCGAGGGGGCAGATACGCAGTATTTT,TRBV11-2,TRBD2,-,TRBJ2-3
CATSDPGWGSSGNTIYF,TGTGCCACCAGTGACCCGGGGTGGGGTAGCTCTGGAAACACCATATATTTT,TRBV24-1,-,-,TRBJ1-3
CASSLVATDTQYF,TGTGCCAGCAGCTTAGTGGCCACAGATACGCAGTATTTT,TRBV11-3,-,-,TRBJ2-3
CASSFTSASSYNEQFF,TGTGCCAGCAGTTTTACTAGCGCAAGCTCCTACAATGAGCAGTTCTTC,TRBV28,TRBD2,-,TRBJ2-1
CASGATYNEQFF,TGTGCCAGTGGGGCGACCTACAATGAGCAGTTCTTC,TRBV19,-,once,TRBJ2-1
CASSPQTGIEKLFF,TGTGCCAGCTCACCCCAGACAGGGATTGAAAAACTGTTTTTT,TRBV18,TRBD1,once,TRBJ1-4
CASSSPPQGNYGYTF,TGTGCCAGCAGTTCCCCCCCCCAGGGAAACTATGGCTACACCTTC,TRBV6-5,-,-,TRBJ1-2
CASSSDRGYGYTF,TGTGCCAGCAGCTCGGACAGGGGCTATGGCTACACCTTC,TRBV3-1/TRBV3-2,TRBD1,-,TRBJ1-2
CASSPSLAKNIQYF,TGTGCCAGCTCCCCGTCGTTAGCCAAAAACATTCAGTACTTC,TRBV6-5,-,-,TRBJ2-4
CASSSLRGEGANTGELFF,TGTGCCAGCAGTTCCCTTCGGGGGGAAGGCGCGAACACCGGGGAGCTGTTTTTT,TRBV7-9,TRBD2,-,TRBJ2-2
CASSGSGLAGETQYF,TGTGCCAGCAGTGGCAGCGGCCTTGCGGGAGAGACCCAGTACTTC,TRBV2,-,once,TRBJ2-5
CASSYGGQGQRDTQYF,TGTGCCAGCAGTTATGGGGGACAGGGGCAGAGAGATACGCAGTATTTT,TRBV6-2/TRBV6-3,TRBD1,-,TRBJ2-3
CATNPSTGADTQYF,TGTGCCACCAATCCCTCGACAGGGGCAGATACGCAGTATTTT,TRBV24-1,TRBD1,-,TRBJ2-3
CASSSMWLAGGNEQFF,TGTGCCAGCAGCTCCATGTGGCTAGCGGGAGGGAATGAGCAGTTCTTC,TRBV7-3,TRBD2,-,TRBJ2-1
CASSSSGSGNTIYF,TGCGCCAGCAGCTCCAGCGGGAGTGGAAACACCATATATTTT,TRBV5-1,-,-,TRBJ1-3
CASSLLTANTGELFF,TGTGCCAGCAGCCTACTGACAGCGAACACCGGGGAGCTGTTTTTT,TRBV13,-,once,TRBJ2-2
CASSPPGLAVYEQYF,TGTGCCAGCAGCCCGCCGGGACTAGCGGTTTACGAGCAGTACTTC,TRBV5-5,TRBD2,-,TRBJ2-7
CASSHMPYNEQFF,TGTGCCAGCAGCCACATGCCCTACAATGAGCAGTTCTTC,TRBV7-2,-,-,TRBJ2-1
CASWKRDPPYEQYF,TGTGCCAGCTGGAAGCGGGACCCTCCCTACGAGCAGTACTTC,TRBV28,TRBD2,-,TRBJ2-7
CASSPAGRVYEQYF,TGTGCCAGCAGCCCAGCGGGCAGGGTCTACGAGCAGTACTTC,TRBV4-2,-,-,TRBJ2-7
CASRPRKWETQYF,TGTGCCAGCAGACCTAGGAAATGGGAGACCCAGTACTTC,TRBV21-1,-,-,TRBJ2-5
CAPQDSRRTEAFF,TGTGCCCCCCAGGACAGTAGGCGCACTGAAGCTTTCTTT,TRBV2,-,-,TRBJ1-1
CASSDSTVNEQFF,TGTGCCAGCAGTGACTCGACCGTCAATGAGCAGTTCTTC,TRBV6-4,-,-,TRBJ2-1
CASSPGGVAGNHEQYF,TGTGCCAGCAGCCCCGGGGGCGTAGCGGGAAATCACGAGCAGTACTTC,TRBV7-2,TRBD2,-,TRBJ2-7
CASSQREPYKNIQYF,TGTGCCAGCAGCCAGCGGGAGCCTTACAAAAACATTCAGTACTTC,TRBV21-1,-,-,TRBJ2-4
CASSLVEGTYGYTF,TGCGCCAGCAGCTTGGTGGAGGGGACCTATGGCTACACCTTC,TRBV5-1,-,-,TRBJ1-2
CASSLGVGSGAQETQYF,TGTGCCAGCAGCTTAGGGGTCGGAAGCGGGGCTCAAGAGACCCAGTACTTC,TRBV11-3,TRBD2,-,TRBJ2-5
CASNVGLAGANDEQYF,TGTGCCAGTAATGTTGGACTAGCGGGAGCCAACGACGAGCAGTACTTC,TRBV19,TRBD2,-,TRBJ2-7
CASSYSSRGWEQYF,TGTGCCAGCAGTTACTCGAGTCGAGGATGGGAGCAGTACTTC,TRBV6-5,-,-,TRBJ2-7
CASSYGQGPPDTQYF,TGTGCCAGCAGTTACGGACAGGGGCCCCCAGATACGCAGTATTTT,TRBV6-2/TRBV6-3,TRBD1,-,TRBJ2-3